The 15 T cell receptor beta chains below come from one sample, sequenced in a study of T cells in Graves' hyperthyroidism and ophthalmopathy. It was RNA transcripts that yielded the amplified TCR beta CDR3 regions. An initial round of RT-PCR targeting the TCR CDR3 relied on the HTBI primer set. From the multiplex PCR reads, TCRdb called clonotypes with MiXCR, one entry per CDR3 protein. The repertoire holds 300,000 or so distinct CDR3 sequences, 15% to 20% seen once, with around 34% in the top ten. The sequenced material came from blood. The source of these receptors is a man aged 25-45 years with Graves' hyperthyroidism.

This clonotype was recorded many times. The CDR3 sequence: CASSQGPSGSSNEQFF. CDR3 nucleotides: TGTGCCAGCAGCCAAGGTCCTAGCGGGAGTTCGAATGAGCAGTTCTTC. The chain joins TRBV3-1 to TRBJ2-1; TRBD2 aligns across 10 bases. With 1 base clipped from V and 7 bases from J, the junction kept 7 bases outside the gene matches. The CDR3 has 16 amino acids. Germline-derived CDR1 and CDR2 are LGHDT and YNNKEL (reference sequence).

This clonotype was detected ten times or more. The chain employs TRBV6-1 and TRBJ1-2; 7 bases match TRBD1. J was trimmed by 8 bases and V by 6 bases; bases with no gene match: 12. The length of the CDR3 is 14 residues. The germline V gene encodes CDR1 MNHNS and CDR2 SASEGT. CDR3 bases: TGTGCCAGCAGGCCTGGAACCGGGACAGCCGGCTACACCTTC. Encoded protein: CASRPGTGTAGYTF.

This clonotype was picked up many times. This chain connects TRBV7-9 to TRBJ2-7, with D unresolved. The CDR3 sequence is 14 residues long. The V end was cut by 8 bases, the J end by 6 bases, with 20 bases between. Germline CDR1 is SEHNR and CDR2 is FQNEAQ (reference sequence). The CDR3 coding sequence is TGTGCCAGCGTCAGCTCGGCTACATATAGCGAGCAGTACTTC. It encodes CASVSSATYSEQYF.

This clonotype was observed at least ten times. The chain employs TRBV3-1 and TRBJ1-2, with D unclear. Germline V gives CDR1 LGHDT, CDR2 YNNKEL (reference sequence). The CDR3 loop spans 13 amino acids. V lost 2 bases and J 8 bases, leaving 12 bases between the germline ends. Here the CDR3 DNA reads TGTGCCAGCAGCCAAAGGGTCTTGGGAGGCTACACCTTC. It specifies CASSQRVLGGYTF.

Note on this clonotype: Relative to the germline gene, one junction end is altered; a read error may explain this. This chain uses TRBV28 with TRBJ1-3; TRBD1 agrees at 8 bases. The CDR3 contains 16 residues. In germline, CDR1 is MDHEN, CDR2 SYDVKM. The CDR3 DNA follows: TGTGCCAGCAGTTCCCTGGACAGGGTGGTTGGAGACACCATATATTTT. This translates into CASSSLDRVVGDTIYF.

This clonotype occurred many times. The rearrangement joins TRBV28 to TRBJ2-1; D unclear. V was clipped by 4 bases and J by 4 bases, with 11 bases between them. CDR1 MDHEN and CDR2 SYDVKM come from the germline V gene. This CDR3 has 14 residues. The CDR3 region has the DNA TGTGCCAGCAGTTCCCAATGGAGATACAATGAGCAGTTCTTC. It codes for CASSSQWRYNEQFF.

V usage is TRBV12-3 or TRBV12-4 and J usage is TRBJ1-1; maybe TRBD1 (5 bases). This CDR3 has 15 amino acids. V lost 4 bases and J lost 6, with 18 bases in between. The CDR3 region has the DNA TGTGCCAGCAGTTCCCCCCGCAGGGCGAGGTCTGAAGCTTTCTTT. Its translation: CASSSPRRARSEAFF.

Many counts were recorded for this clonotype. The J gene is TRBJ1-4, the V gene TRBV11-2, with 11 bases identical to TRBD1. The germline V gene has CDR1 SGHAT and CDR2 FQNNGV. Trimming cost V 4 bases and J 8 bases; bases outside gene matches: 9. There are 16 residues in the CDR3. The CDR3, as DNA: TGTGCCAGCAGCTCATACGGACAGGGGGCAGGGGAAAAACTGTTTTTT. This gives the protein CASSSYGQGAGEKLFF.

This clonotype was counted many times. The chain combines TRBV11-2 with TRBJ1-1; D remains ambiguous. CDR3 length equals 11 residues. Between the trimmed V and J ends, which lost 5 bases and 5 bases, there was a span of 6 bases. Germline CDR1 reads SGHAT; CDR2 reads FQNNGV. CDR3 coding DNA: TGTGCCAGCAGCCGAAGGACTGAAGCTTTCTTT. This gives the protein CASSRRTEAFF.

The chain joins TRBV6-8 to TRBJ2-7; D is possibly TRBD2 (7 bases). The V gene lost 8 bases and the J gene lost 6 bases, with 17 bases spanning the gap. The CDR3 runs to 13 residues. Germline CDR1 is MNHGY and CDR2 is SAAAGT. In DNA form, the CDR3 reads TGTGCCAGCTATGAGCGGGAAGGGGGCGAGCAGTACTTC. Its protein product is CASYEREGGEQYF.

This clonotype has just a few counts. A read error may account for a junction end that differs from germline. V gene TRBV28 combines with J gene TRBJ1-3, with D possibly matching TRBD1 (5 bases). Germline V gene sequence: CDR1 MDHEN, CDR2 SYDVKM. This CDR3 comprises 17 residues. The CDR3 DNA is TGTGTCAGCAGTTTCGACAGCTTCTCATACTCTGGAAACACCATATATTTT. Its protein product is CVSSFDSFSYSGNTIYF.

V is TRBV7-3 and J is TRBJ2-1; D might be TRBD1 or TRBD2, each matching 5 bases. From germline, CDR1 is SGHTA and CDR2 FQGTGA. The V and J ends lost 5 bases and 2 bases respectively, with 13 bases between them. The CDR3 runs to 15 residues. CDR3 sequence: CASSQVGVTYNEQFF. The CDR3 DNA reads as TGTGCCAGCAGCCAAGTGGGGGTTACCTACAATGAGCAGTTCTTC.

The CDR3 here is CASSLKNTEAFF. The CDR3 bases are TGTGCCAGCAGCCTTAAGAACACTGAAGCTTTCTTT. The chain links TRBV7-9 to TRBJ1-1; D not resolved. V gave up 5 bases and J gave up 1 base, with 5 bases separating them. This CDR3 is built from 12 residues. Germline lookup yields CDR1 SEHNR and CDR2 FQNEAQ (reference sequence). The complete variable domain, with remaining parts taken from reference TRBV7-9 and TRBJ1-1, reads DTGVSQNPRHKITKRGQNVTFRCDPISEHNRLYWYRQTLGQGPEFLTYFQNEAQLEKSRLLSDRFSAERPKGSFSTLEIQRTEQGDSAMYLCASSLKNTEAFFGQGTRLTVV.

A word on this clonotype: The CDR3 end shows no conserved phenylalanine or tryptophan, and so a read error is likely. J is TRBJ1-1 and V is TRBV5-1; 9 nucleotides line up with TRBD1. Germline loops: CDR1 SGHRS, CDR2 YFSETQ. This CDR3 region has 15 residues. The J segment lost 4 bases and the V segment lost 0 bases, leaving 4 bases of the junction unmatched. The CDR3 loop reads CASSLVGTGTTEAFL. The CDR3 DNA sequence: TGCGCCAGCAGCTTGGTCGGGACAGGGACCACTGAAGCTTTCCTT.

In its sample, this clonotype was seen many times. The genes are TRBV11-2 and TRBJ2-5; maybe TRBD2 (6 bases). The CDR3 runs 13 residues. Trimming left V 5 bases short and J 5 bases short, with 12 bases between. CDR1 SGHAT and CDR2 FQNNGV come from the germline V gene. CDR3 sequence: CASSLRGAETQYF. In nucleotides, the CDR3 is TGTGCCAGCAGCCTGCGGGGCGCTGAGACCCAGTACTTC.